The 14 T cell receptor beta chains below were found in one sample sequenced in a study of T cell repertoires in cytomegalovirus infection. TCRdb reanalysed the reads using MiXCR and keeps one entry per CDR3 protein. There are 560,000 or so distinct CDR3 sequences in the sample; approximately 17% occur only once, and around 25% lies in the top ten. The sample was CD8+ T cells from PBMCs. Receptor source: a human donor in good health (CMV status not recorded). Some clones in this sample may be carry-over from other donors' samples.

The V call is TRBV6-2 or TRBV6-3, the J call TRBJ2-5; D may correspond to TRBD1 or TRBD2 (5 bases each). The CDR3 spans 19 residues. CDR1 is MNHEY and CDR2 is SVGEGT in the germline V gene. V was pared by 2 bases and J by 1 base, with 23 bases between. The CDR3 is CASSYLERWETAFQETQYF. For the CDR3, the DNA is TGTGCCAGCAGTTACCTCGAAAGGTGGGAGACAGCTTTCCAAGAGACCCAGTACTTC.

The V call is TRBV28, the J call TRBJ2-2; tentative D call: TRBD2 (5 bases). Germline CDR1 reads MDHEN; CDR2 reads SYDVKM. This CDR3 is built from 18 residues. V gave up 4 bases and J gave up 0 bases, with 18 bases separating them. CDR3 protein: CASSSSYTLATNTGELFF. CDR3 nucleotide sequence: TGTGCCAGCAGTTCATCCTACACTCTAGCTACGAACACCGGGGAGCTGTTTTTT.

The V gene is TRBV29-1, the J gene TRBJ2-2; perhaps TRBD1 as D (6 bases). Trimming cost V 4 bases and J 2 bases, with 20 bases left between them. The CDR3 extends over 17 amino acids. Germline lookup yields CDR1 SQVTM and CDR2 ANQGSEA. The DNA of the CDR3 is TGCAGCGTTGTGGTTACGGGACACGGTTTAAACACCGGGGAGCTGTTTTTT. Translation gives CSVVVTGHGLNTGELFF.

Ten or more counts support this clonotype. The rearrangement joins TRBV6-1 to TRBJ2-5; the D gene could be TRBD1 or TRBD2 (5 bases each). This CDR3 comprises 16 residues. V gave up 4 bases and J gave up 2 bases, with 17 bases separating them. From germline, CDR1 is MNHNS and CDR2 SASEGT. CDR3 in DNA: TGTGCCAGCAGTGTAGGGACCCCCGTGCGTCAAGAGACCCAGTACTTC. This gives the protein CASSVGTPVRQETQYF.

Only a few counts were recorded for this clonotype. This chain connects TRBV6-4 to TRBJ2-3, with 8 bases that match TRBD1. The junction had 11 bases not matched to a gene; V was cut back by 4 bases and J by 2 bases. This CDR3 region has 17 residues. CDR1 MRHNA and CDR2 SNTAGT come from the germline V gene. The CDR3 nucleotides read TGTGCCAGCAGTGCCTCCCGGGACAGGAGACACACAGATACGCAGTATTTT. Translating gives CASSASRDRRHTDTQYF.

The rearrangement uses TRBV6-2 or TRBV6-3 and TRBJ2-1, with TRBD2 as a possible D gene (6 bases). V was clipped by 6 bases and J by 8 bases, with 20 bases between them. This CDR3 has 15 residues. The germline V gene encodes CDR1 MNHEY and CDR2 SVGEGT. Here the CDR3 reads CASSSWLGRDDEQFF. DNA of the CDR3: TGTGCCAGCAGCTCCTGGCTTGGGCGGGACGATGAGCAGTTCTTC.

Regarding this clonotype: Given a much more abundant clone one base away, this may be a read error. This rearrangement joins TRBV7-4 to TRBJ2-7; D call uncertain. CDR1 and CDR2 (germline): SGHVT, SQSDAQ. The CDR3 is made up of 15 amino acids. The DNA of the CDR3 is TGTGCCAGAAGCTCAACCGGGCCAGAATCCTACGAGCAGTACTTC. This codes for CARSSTGPESYEQYF.

This clonotype was counted many times. The chain employs TRBV11-3 and TRBJ2-1; D might be TRBD1 (5 bases). Germline assignment: CDR1 SGHNT and CDR2 YENEEA. V shed 0 bases and J shed 3 bases, with 9 bases lying between them. The CDR3 runs 15 residues. CDR3 sequence (DNA): TGTGCCAGCAGCTTAGACACGACAGTCTACAATGAGCAGTTCTTC. As protein: CASSLDTTVYNEQFF. The entire variable domain, with the rest obtained from reference TRBV11-3 and TRBJ2-1, is as follows: EAGVVQSPRYKIIEKKQPVAFWCNPISGHNTLYWYLQNLGQGPELLIRYENEEAVDDSQLPKDRFSAERLKGVDSTLKIQPAELGDSAVYLCASSLDTTVYNEQFFGPGTRLTVL.

This clonotype was counted ten times or more. The rearrangement joins TRBV6-1 to TRBJ1-1; 7 positions agree with TRBD1. CDR3 length: 13 amino acids. From germline, CDR1 is MNHNS and CDR2 SASEGT. The ends lost 6 bases at V and 2 bases at J; junction bases unmatched: 3. The CDR3 sequence is CASRDRINTEAFF. The DNA of the CDR3 is TGTGCCAGCAGGGACAGGATCAACACTGAAGCTTTCTTT.

At least ten counts were recorded for this clonotype. The chain combines TRBV2 with TRBJ2-1, with TRBD2 identical over 9 bases. The CDR3 length is 17 residues. Unmatched junction bases numbered 10, after V lost 6 bases and J lost 1 base. Germline assignment: CDR1 SNHLY and CDR2 FYNNEI. CDR3 DNA: TGTGCCAGCAGAAGAGCGTTAGCGGGAGCATCCTACAATGAGCAGTTCTTC. Its protein is CASRRALAGASYNEQFF.

This clonotype turned up a few times. The chain recombines TRBV14 with TRBJ2-7, with a possible D match to TRBD2 (5 bases). With 4 bases removed from V and 7 bases from J, the gap between germline ends came to 11 bases. Germline CDR1 and CDR2: SGHDN and FVKESK. The CDR3 covers 12 residues. CDR3 in amino acids: CASSLATEEQYF. For the CDR3, the DNA is TGTGCCAGCAGCCTAGCGACCGAGGAGCAGTACTTC.

The genes are TRBV19 and TRBJ2-7, with D perhaps TRBD2 (7 bases). The V and J ends lost 4 bases and 6 bases respectively, with 10 bases between them. The germline V gene has CDR1 LNHDA and CDR2 SQIVND (reference sequence). This CDR3 has 12 amino acids. The CDR3 reads CASSKGGREQYF. The CDR3 DNA sequence: TGTGCCAGTAGTAAGGGGGGGCGCGAGCAGTACTTC. The full variable domain, with the rest looked up from reference TRBV19 and TRBJ2-7, is DGGITQSPKYLFRKEGQNVTLSCEQNLNHDAMYWYRQDPGQGLRLIYYSQIVNDFQKGDIAEGYSVSREKKESFPLTVTSAQKNPTAFYLCASSKGGREQYFGPGTRLTVT.

This clonotype was counted only a few times. The rearrangement links TRBV20-1 to TRBJ2-7, with 10 bases matching TRBD2. The CDR3 is made up of 17 amino acids. Germline V gene data show CDR1 as DFQATT and CDR2 as SNEGSKA (reference sequence). The J segment lost 2 bases and the V segment lost 0 bases, leaving 10 bases of the junction unmatched. The CDR3 spells CSARDLTGSGRAYEQYF. DNA of the CDR3: TGCAGTGCTAGAGATCTGACAGGCAGCGGGAGGGCCTACGAGCAGTACTTC.

This clonotype was detected only a few times. The V call is TRBV4-1, the J call TRBJ2-7; D may be TRBD2 (5 bases). The germline gives CDR1 MGHRA, CDR2 YSYEKL. Deletions cut 3 bases from V and 4 bases from J, with 10 bases between. This CDR3 has 13 residues. CDR3 loop: CASSQISGYEQYF. The DNA for the CDR3 is TGCGCCAGCAGCCAGATCAGCGGTTACGAGCAGTACTTC.